A selection of T cell receptor beta chains follows, all from one sample in a study of cytomegalovirus exposure and HLA in healthy donors. The method was immunoSEQ multiplex PCR; TCRdb's version includes in-frame clones alone and lacks a portion of them. The table shows roughly 130,000 clones, with about 80% occurring only once. The sequencing sample was made of PBMCs. The receptors here all came from a male donor in good health and CMV-seropositive. Both conserved end residues are trimmed from each CDR3.

V,J,CDR3
TRBV4-3,TRBJ2-7,ASSRERYVAYEQY
TRBV5-1,TRBJ2-7,ASSLVQGPYEQY
TRBV19,TRBJ2-5,ASSISQGSRDQETQY
TRBV5-6,TRBJ1-2,ASTRSEYGYT
TRBV7-3,TRBJ2-2,ASSLGGFPSSGELF
TRBV7-8,TRBJ2-5,ASSPLAGGPQETQY
TRBV7-6,TRBJ2-6,ASSPSVNSGANVLT
TRBV6-5,TRBJ1-5,ASSGEMGASGPQH
TRBV6-1,TRBJ2-3,ASSERGHPSTDTQY
TRBV2,TRBJ2-7,ASGDSYEQY